This TCR beta chain was sequenced for a study of siplizumab effects on memory and regulatory T cells. On this clone: Antigen unknown.

TCR templates numbering around 9.6 x 10^4 were assayed per sample. Profiling relied on immunoSEQ multiplex PCR, and the TCRdb table lists in-frame clones only, not all of them. This sample has about 91,000 clones; roughly 96% occur once, and the top ten carry 0.031%. Sequences were generated from unstimulated naive, memory, effector memory and TEMRA subsets in three donor pairs. Study results and caveats: For siplizumab cultures, the suppressive function of their proliferating Tregs was not confirmed. Siplizumab produced a significant reduction in alloreactive sequences that were traceable to unstimulated CD4+ memory cells.

V was pared by 2 bases and J by 2 bases, with 15 bases between. The CDR3 runs to 16 residues. Germline lookup yields CDR1 SGHDT and CDR2 YYEEEE. This sequence originates from a human donor in good health. The chain is built from TRBV5-6 and TRBJ2-3; D is uncertain. Sequencing used naive CD4+ T cells sorted from blood. The DNA of the CDR3 is TGTGCCAGCAGCTTCCGGGCAGGCCTTCTCACAGATACGCAGTATTTT. Translating it yields CASSFRAGLLTDTQYF.